What follows is one TCR beta chain and its context. Antigen: not known. The sample originates from a study of T cell responses to AZD1222 COVID-19 vaccine. General study points: Clonal diversity may have been underestimated, and the donors were mostly white British, with more females than males. Only six individuals given AZD1222 were seropositive at baseline. Per reports, nearly half of all spike-specific TCRs target regions that are unmutated in variants.

Analyses pooled second doses at about 4 or about 12 weeks. With 6 bases removed from V and 1 base from J, the gap between germline ends came to 10 bases. CDR1 and CDR2 from the germline V gene are LNHDA and SQIVND (reference sequence). The CDR3 length is 13 residues. Produced via immunoSEQ multiplex PCR; TCRdb's table is partial and in-frame only. The sample records 180,000 or so clones, about nine tenths being singletons. V and J are TRBV19 and TRBJ2-7; D assignment may be TRBD1 or TRBD2 (6 bases each). The sequence was obtained from an adult who received the AZD1222 COVID-19 vaccine. The sequences come from peripheral blood, collected 28 days after the second AZD1222 dose. The CDR3 DNA reads TGTGCCAGTAGAGGGGGGACTTCCTACGAGCAGTACTTC. This gives the protein CASRGGTSYEQYF.